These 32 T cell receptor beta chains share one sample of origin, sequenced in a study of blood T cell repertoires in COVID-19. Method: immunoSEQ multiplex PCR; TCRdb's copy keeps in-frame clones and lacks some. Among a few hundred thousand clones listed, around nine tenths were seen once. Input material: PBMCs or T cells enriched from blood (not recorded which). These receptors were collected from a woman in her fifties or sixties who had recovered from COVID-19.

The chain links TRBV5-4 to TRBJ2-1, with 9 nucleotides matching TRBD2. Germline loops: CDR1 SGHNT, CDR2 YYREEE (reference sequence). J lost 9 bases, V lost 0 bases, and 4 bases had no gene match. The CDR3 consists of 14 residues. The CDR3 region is CASSLEGTSIEQFF. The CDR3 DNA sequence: TGTGCCAGCAGCTTGGAGGGGACTAGCATTGAGCAGTTCTTC. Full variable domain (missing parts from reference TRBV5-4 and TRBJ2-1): ETGVTQSPTHLIKTRGQQVTLRCSSQSGHNTVSWYQQALGQGPQFIFQYYREEENGRGNFPPRFSGLQFPNYSSELNVNALELDDSALYLCASSLEGTSIEQFFGPGTRLTVL.

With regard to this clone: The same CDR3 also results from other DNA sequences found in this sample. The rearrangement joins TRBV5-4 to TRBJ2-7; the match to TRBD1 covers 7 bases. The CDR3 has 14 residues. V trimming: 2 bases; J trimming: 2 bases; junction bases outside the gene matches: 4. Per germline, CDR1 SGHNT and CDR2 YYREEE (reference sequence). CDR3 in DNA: TGTGCCAGCAGCTTTTCGGGACAGCCCTACGAGCAGTACTTC. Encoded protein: CASSFSGQPYEQYF.

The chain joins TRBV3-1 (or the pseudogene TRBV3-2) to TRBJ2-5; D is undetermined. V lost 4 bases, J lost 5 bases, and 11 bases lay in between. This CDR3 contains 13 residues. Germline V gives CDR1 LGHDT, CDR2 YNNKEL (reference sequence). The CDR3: CASSPTPGETQYF. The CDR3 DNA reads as TGTGCCAGCAGCCCGACTCCCGGGGAGACCCAGTACTTC.

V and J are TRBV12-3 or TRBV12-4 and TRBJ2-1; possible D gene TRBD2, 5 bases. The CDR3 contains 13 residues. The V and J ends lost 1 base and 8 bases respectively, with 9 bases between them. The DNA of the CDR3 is TGTGCCAGCAGTTTAGGGACTCTCGATGAGCAGTTCTTC. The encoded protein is CASSLGTLDEQFF.

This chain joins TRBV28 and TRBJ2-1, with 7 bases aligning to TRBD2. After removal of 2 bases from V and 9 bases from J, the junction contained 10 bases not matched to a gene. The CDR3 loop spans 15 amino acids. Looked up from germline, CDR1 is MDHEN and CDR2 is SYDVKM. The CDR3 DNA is TGTGCCAGCAGTTTACGCCTAGCGGAGCAAGGTGAGCAGTTCTTC. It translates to CASSLRLAEQGEQFF.

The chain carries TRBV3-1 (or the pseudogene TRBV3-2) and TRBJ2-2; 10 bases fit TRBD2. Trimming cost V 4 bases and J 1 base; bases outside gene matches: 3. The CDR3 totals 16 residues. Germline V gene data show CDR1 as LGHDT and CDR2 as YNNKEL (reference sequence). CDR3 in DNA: TGTGCCAGCAGCCGACGGACTAGCGGGAACACCGGGGAGCTGTTTTTT. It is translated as CASSRRTSGNTGELFF.

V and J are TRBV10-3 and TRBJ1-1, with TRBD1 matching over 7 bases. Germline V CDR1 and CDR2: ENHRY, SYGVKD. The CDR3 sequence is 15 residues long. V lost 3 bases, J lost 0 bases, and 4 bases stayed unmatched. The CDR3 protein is CAISDRDSVNTEAFF. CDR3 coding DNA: TGTGCCATCAGTGATCGGGACAGCGTGAACACTGAAGCTTTCTTT.

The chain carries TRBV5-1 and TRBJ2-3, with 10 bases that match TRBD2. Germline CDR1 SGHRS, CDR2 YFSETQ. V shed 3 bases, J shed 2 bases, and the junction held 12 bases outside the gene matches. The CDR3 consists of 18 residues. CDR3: CASSSTSGRMGFTDTQYF. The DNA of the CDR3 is TGCGCCAGCAGCTCGACTAGCGGGCGAATGGGGTTCACAGATACGCAGTATTTT.

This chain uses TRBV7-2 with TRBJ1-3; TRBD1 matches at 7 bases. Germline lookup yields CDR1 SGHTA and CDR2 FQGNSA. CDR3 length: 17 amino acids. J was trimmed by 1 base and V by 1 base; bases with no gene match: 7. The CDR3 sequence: CASSLGGTAVSGNTIYF. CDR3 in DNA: TGTGCCAGCAGCTTAGGGGGGACAGCCGTTTCTGGAAACACCATATATTTT.

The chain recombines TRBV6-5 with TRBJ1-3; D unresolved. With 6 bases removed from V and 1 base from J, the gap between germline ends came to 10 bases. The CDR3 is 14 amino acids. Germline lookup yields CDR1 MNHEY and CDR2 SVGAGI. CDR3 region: CASRPTGSGNTIYF. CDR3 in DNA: TGTGCCAGCAGGCCAACCGGGTCTGGAAACACCATATATTTT.

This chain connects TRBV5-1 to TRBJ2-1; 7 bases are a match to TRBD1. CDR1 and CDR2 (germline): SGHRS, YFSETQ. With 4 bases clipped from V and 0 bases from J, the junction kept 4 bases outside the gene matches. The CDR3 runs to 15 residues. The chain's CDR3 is CASSPDRSSYNEQFF. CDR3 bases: TGCGCCAGCAGCCCGGACAGGAGCTCCTACAATGAGCAGTTCTTC.

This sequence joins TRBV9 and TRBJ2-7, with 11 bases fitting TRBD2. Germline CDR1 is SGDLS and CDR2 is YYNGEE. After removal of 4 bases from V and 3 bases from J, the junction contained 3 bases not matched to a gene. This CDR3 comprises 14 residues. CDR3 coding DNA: TGTGCCAGCAGCATGGGGACTAGCGGCTACGAGCAGTACTTC. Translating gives CASSMGTSGYEQYF.

The CDR3 here is CASSHAETGSGNTIYF. For the CDR3, the DNA is TGTGCCAGCAGCCATGCTGAGACAGGGTCTGGAAACACCATATATTTT. The chain has TRBV4-2 and TRBJ1-3; 7 bases match TRBD1. Germline V gene lookup returns CDR1 LGHNA and CDR2 YNFKEQ. The CDR3 sequence is 16 residues long. Losses at the gene ends were 3 bases for V and 1 base for J; bases not matched to a gene: 6.

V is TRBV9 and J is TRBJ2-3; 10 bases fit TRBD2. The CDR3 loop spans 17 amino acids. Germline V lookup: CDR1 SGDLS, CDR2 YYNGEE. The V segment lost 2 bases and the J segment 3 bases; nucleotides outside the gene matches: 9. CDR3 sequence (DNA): TGTGCCAGCAGCGTGGCTAGCGGGAGATCCAGGACAGATACGCAGTATTTT. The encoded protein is CASSVASGRSRTDTQYF.

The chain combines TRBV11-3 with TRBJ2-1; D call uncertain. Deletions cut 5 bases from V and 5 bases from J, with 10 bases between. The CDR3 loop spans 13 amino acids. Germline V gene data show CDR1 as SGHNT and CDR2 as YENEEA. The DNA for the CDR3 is TGTGCCAGCAGCGTCGGGTTCCACAATGAGCAGTTCTTC. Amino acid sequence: CASSVGFHNEQFF.

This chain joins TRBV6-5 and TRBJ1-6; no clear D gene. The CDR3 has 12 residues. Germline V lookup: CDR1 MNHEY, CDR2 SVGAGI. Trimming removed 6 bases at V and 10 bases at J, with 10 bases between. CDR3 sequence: CASSYISSPLHF. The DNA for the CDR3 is TGTGCCAGCAGCTACATTAGCTCACCCCTCCACTTT.

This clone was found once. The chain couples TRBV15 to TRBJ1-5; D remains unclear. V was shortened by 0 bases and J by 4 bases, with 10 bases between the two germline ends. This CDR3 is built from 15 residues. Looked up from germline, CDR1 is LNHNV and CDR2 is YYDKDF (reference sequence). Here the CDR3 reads CATSRDRNRNQPQHF. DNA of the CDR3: TGTGCCACCAGCAGAGACAGGAACAGAAATCAGCCCCAGCATTTT. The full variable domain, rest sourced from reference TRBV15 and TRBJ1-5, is DAMVIQNPRYQVTQFGKPVTLSCSQTLNHNVMYWYQQKSSQAPKLLFHYYDKDFNNEADTPDNFQSRRPNTSFCFLDIRSPGLGDTAMYLCATSRDRNRNQPQHFGDGTRLSIL.

CDR3 sequence: CASSPRDGSSYNEQFF. The CDR3 DNA reads TGTGCCAGCAGCCCTCGGGACGGGAGCTCCTACAATGAGCAGTTCTTC. V gene TRBV11-2 combines with J gene TRBJ2-1; D might be TRBD2 (6 bases). V dropped 5 bases and J dropped 0 bases, with 14 bases sitting between them. The germline gives CDR1 SGHAT, CDR2 FQNNGV. This CDR3 contains 16 residues.

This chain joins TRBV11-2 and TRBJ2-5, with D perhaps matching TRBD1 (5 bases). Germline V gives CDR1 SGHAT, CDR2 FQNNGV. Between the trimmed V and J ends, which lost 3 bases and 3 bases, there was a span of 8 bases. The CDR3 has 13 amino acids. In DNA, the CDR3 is TGTGCCAGCAGCTTGCCAGGGAAAGAGACCCAGTACTTC. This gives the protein CASSLPGKETQYF. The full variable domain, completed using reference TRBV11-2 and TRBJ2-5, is EAGVAQSPRYKIIEKRQSVAFWCNPISGHATLYWYQQILGQGPKLLIQFQNNGVVDDSQLPKDRFSAERLKGVDSTLKIQPAKLEDSAVYLCASSLPGKETQYFGPGTRLLVL.

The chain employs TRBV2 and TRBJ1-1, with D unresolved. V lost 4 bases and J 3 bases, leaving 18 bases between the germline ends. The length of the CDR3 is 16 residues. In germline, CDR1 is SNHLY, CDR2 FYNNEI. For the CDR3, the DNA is TGTGCCAGCAGTGTGGAACAGTCATCCTGGGACACTGAAGCTTTCTTT. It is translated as CASSVEQSSWDTEAFF.

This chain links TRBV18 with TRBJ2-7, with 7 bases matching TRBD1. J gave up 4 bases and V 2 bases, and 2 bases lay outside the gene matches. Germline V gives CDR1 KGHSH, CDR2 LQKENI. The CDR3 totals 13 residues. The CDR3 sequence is CASSPEGQYEQYF. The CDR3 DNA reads TGTGCCAGCTCACCAGAGGGACAGTACGAGCAGTACTTC.

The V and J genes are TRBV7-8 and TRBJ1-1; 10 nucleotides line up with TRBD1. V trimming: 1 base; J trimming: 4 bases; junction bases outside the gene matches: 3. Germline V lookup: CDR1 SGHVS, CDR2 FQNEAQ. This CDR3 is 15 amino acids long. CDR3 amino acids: CASSLEGQGITEAFF. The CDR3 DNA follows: TGTGCCAGCAGCTTAGAGGGACAGGGGATCACTGAAGCTTTCTTT.

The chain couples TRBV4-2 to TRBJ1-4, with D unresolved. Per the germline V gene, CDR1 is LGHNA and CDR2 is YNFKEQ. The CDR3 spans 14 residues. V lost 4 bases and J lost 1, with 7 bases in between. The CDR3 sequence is CASSLEGTNEKLFF. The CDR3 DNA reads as TGTGCCAGCAGCCTTGAGGGAACTAATGAAAAACTGTTTTTT.

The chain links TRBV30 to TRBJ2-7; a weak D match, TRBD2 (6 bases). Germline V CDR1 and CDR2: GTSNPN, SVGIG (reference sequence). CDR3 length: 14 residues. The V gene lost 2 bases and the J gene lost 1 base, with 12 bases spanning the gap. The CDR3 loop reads CAWSITSISYEQYF. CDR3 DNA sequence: TGTGCCTGGAGTATAACTAGCATATCCTACGAGCAGTACTTC.

The CDR3 loop reads CASSIVRVANTGELFF. DNA of the CDR3: TGTGCCAGTAGTATAGTTCGAGTTGCGAACACCGGGGAGCTGTTTTTT. The chain combines TRBV19 with TRBJ2-2; no clear D. Trimming stripped 1 base from V and 0 bases from J, with 9 bases between. CDR3 length: 16 amino acids. The germline gives CDR1 LNHDA, CDR2 SQIVND (reference sequence).

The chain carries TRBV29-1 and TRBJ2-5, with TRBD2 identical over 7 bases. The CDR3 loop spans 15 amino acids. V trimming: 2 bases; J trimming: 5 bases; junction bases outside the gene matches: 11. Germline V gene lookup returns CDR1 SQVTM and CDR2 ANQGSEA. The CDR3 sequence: CSVERGSGGLETQYF. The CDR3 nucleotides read TGCAGCGTTGAACGAGGTTCGGGAGGCTTGGAGACCCAGTACTTC.

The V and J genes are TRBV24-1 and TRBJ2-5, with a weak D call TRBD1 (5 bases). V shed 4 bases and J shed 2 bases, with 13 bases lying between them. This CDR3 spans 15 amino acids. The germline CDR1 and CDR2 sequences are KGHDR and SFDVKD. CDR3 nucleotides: TGTGCCACCAGTGACCCAAGACAGATACAAGAGACCCAGTACTTC. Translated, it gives CATSDPRQIQETQYF.

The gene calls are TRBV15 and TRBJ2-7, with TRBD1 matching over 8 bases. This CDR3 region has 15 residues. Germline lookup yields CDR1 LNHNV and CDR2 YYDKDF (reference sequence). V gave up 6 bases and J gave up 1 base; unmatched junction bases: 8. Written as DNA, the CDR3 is TGTGCCACCAGTAAGACGCGGACAGGGTCCTACGAGCAGTACTTC. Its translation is CATSKTRTGSYEQYF.

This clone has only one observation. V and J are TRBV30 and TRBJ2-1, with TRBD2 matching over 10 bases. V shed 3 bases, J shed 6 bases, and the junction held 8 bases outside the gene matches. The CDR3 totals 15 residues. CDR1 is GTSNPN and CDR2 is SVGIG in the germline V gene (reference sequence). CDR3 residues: CAWRESGRAVNEQFF. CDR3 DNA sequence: TGTGCCTGGAGGGAGAGCGGGAGGGCCGTCAATGAGCAGTTCTTC. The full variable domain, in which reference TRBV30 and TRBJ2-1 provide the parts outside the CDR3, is SQTIHQWPATLVQPVGSPLSLECTVEGTSNPNLYWYRQAAGRGLQLLFYSVGIGQISSEVPQNLSASRPQDRQFILSSKKLLLSDSGFYLCAWRESGRAVNEQFFGPGTRLTVL.

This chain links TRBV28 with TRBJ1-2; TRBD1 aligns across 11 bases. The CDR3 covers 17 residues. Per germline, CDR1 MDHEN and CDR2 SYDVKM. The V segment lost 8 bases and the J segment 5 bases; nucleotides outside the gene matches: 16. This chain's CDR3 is CASDSPTGTGGYYGYTF. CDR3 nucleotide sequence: TGTGCCAGCGACTCACCCACAGGGACAGGGGGATATTATGGCTACACCTTC.

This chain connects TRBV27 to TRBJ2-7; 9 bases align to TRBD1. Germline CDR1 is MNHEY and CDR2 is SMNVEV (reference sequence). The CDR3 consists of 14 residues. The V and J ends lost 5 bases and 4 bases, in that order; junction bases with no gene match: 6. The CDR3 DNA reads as TGTGCCAGCAGTCAACAGGGGGCTGGTTACGAGCAGTACTTC. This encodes CASSQQGAGYEQYF.

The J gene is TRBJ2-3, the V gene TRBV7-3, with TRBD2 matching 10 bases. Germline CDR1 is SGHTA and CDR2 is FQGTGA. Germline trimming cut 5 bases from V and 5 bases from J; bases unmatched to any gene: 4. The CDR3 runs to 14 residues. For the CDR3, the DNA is TGTGCCAGCAGCCGAGCGGGAGGGGAAGATACGCAGTATTTT. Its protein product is CASSRAGGEDTQYF.